What follows are 32 T cell receptor beta chains derived from one specimen sequenced in a study of blood T cell repertoires in COVID-19 (dated by TCRdb to 2019 to 2021). Library generation was performed with the immunoSEQ multiplex PCR assay. Held by TCRdb, this immuneACCESS table contains in-frame sequences only and omits some clones. Under half of the omission traces to an unresolved V gene where checked; the cause of the rest is unknown. Counted in this sample were 150,000 to 200,000 clones; 75% to 85% of them appeared once. The ten most abundant clones make up around 6.1% of the sample. Material: PBMCs or T cells enriched from blood (not recorded which). The receptors shown here come from a man between 40 and 49 years old who had recovered from COVID-19.

This clone was seen a single time. The chain couples TRBV7-8 to TRBJ1-6, with D unclear. The germline V gene has CDR1 SGHVS and CDR2 FQNEAQ. Deletions cut 3 bases from V and 9 bases from J, with 12 bases between. This CDR3 comprises 14 residues. Written as DNA, the CDR3 is TGTGCCAGCAGCTTCCCCGGGGAGAGTTCACCCCTCCACTTT. It yields the protein CASSFPGESSPLHF.

This rearrangement joins TRBV6-6 to TRBJ2-1; 9 positions agree with TRBD2. With 6 bases clipped from V and 2 bases from J, the junction kept 8 bases outside the gene matches. This CDR3 comprises 16 residues. The germline V gene has CDR1 MNHNY and CDR2 SVGAGI (reference sequence). The CDR3 DNA is TGTGCCAGCAGCTCCCTAGTAGCGGGGGCCTACAATGAGCAGTTCTTC. As protein: CASSSLVAGAYNEQFF.

The CDR3 spells CASSLAPKRGAPGELFF. The CDR3 nucleotides are TGTGCCAGCAGCTTAGCCCCCAAGCGGGGGGCCCCCGGGGAGCTGTTTTTT. The rearrangement links TRBV11-2 to TRBJ2-2; TRBD2 agrees at 9 bases. The CDR3 runs 17 residues. J was trimmed by 6 bases and V by 1 base; bases with no gene match: 9. CDR1 is SGHAT and CDR2 is FQNNGV in the germline V gene.

This chain links TRBV7-7 with TRBJ2-1; the match to TRBD2 covers 9 bases. The CDR3 contains 16 residues. J gave up 7 bases and V 1 base, and 8 bases lay outside the gene matches. CDR1 is SSHAT, CDR2 FNYEAQ, per germline (reference sequence). The CDR3 nucleotides are TGTGCCAGCAGCTTAGAGGCGGGGGGGCGAAAGAATGAGCAGTTCTTC. Its translation: CASSLEAGGRKNEQFF. The variable domain in full, completed from reference TRBV7-7 and TRBJ2-1, reads GAGVSQSPRYKVTKRGQDVTLRCDPISSHATLYWYQQALGQGPEFLTYFNYEAQPDKSGLPSDRFSAERPEGSISTLTIQRTEQRDSAMYRCASSLEAGGRKNEQFFGPGTRLTVL.

This clone was seen a handful of times. This chain uses TRBV10-3 with TRBJ2-6; the D gene is possibly TRBD1 (6 bases). Trimming removed 0 bases from V and 0 bases from J, with 9 bases in between. This CDR3 comprises 17 residues. The germline gives CDR1 ENHRY, CDR2 SYGVKD. The CDR3 loop reads CAISESRGGSGANVLTF. The CDR3, as DNA: TGTGCCATCAGTGAGTCAAGAGGGGGCTCTGGGGCCAACGTCCTGACTTTC.

This clone appeared a few times. The chain has TRBV27 and TRBJ1-5; the match to TRBD1 covers 10 bases. The CDR3 runs 16 residues. Losses at the gene ends were 5 bases for V and 0 bases for J; bases not matched to a gene: 4. Germline V gene lookup returns CDR1 MNHEY and CDR2 SMNVEV (reference sequence). The CDR3 DNA reads as TGTGCCAGCAGTCTCCGGGACAGGGGTAGCAATCAGCCCCAGCATTTT. Translation: CASSLRDRGSNQPQHF.

This clone was seen a single time. The chain joins TRBV7-2 to TRBJ1-4, with 8 bases matching TRBD1. J lost 3 bases, V lost 5 bases, and 5 bases had no gene match. Germline loops: CDR1 SGHTA, CDR2 FQGNSA. The CDR3 is 15 residues long. The CDR3 region is CASSIRQGPNEKLFF. The CDR3 DNA reads as TGTGCCAGCAGCATTCGACAGGGGCCTAATGAAAAACTGTTTTTT.

This rearrangement joins TRBV7-3 to TRBJ2-3, with 9 nucleotides matching TRBD1. Trimming cost V 0 bases and J 3 bases; bases outside gene matches: 4. CDR1 and CDR2 (germline): SGHTA, FQGTGA. The CDR3 has 16 residues. The CDR3 here is CASSLTGQGLTDTQYF. CDR3 coding DNA: TGTGCCAGCAGCTTAACCGGACAGGGGTTGACAGATACGCAGTATTTT.

This chain connects TRBV9 to TRBJ1-2, with 10 bases lining up with TRBD1. The CDR3 consists of 17 residues. Trimming took 4 bases from V and 6 from J; bases not matched to a gene: 15. CDR1 is SGDLS and CDR2 is YYNGEE in the germline V gene. The CDR3 region has the DNA TGTGCCAGCAGCCTCACGGGGACAGGGGCCACCGGCCATGGCTACACCTTC. Its protein is CASSLTGTGATGHGYTF.

V gene TRBV7-6 combines with J gene TRBJ2-5; 7 positions match TRBD2. Germline assignment: CDR1 SGHVS and CDR2 FNYEAQ. The CDR3 length is 19 residues. V was pared by 5 bases and J by 2 bases, with 20 bases of the junction left unmatched. The CDR3 nucleotides read TGTGCCAGCAGCCCCGGATATATCTCCGGGACTACCCTTCAAGAGACCCAGTACTTC. Translated: CASSPGYISGTTLQETQYF.

The V gene is TRBV7-3, the J gene TRBJ1-1; a weak D match, TRBD1 (6 bases). This CDR3 comprises 13 residues. V lost 7 bases and J lost 5, with 14 bases in between. Germline V gene data show CDR1 as SGHTA and CDR2 as FQGTGA. CDR3 sequence (DNA): TGTGCCAGCACCACCCCAGGGGTAACTGAAGCTTTCTTT. Protein sequence: CASTTPGVTEAFF.

The chain joins TRBV5-1 to TRBJ2-7; D gene uncertain. Trimming took off 2 bases at V and 4 bases at J, with 13 bases between the two ends. Looked up from germline, CDR1 is SGHRS and CDR2 is YFSETQ. The CDR3 length is 14 residues. CDR3 in amino acids: CASSFASGSYEQYF. Written as DNA, the CDR3 is TGCGCCAGCAGCTTCGCATCCGGTTCTTACGAGCAGTACTTC. The full variable domain, completed using reference TRBV5-1 and TRBJ2-7, is KAGVTQTPRYLIKTRGQQVTLSCSPISGHRSVSWYQQTPGQGLQFLFEYFSETQRNKGNFPGRFSGRQFSNSRSEMNVSTLELGDSALYLCASSFASGSYEQYFGPGTRLTVT.

The V and J genes are TRBV30 and TRBJ2-5; 9 bases line up with TRBD2. The CDR3 is 15 residues long. The J segment lost 8 bases and the V segment lost 0 bases, leaving 10 bases of the junction unmatched. Germline V gene data show CDR1 as GTSNPN and CDR2 as SVGIG (reference sequence). CDR3 coding DNA: TGTGCCTGGAGTGTAACGAGCGGGGGGCCCGAAACCCAGTACTTC. It specifies CAWSVTSGGPETQYF.

A word on this clone: The junction and the germline gene differ at one end; a read error may be behind it. The V gene is TRBV5-6, the J gene TRBJ1-2; D not resolved. This CDR3 contains 16 residues. The germline gives CDR1 SGHDT, CDR2 YYEEEE. The CDR3 DNA reads TGTGCCAGCAACTTGGCCCGCCCCGGCGGGGATATGGGCTACACCTTC. Translation gives CASNLARPGGDMGYTF.

V usage is TRBV19 and J usage is TRBJ2-5; 15 bases agree with TRBD2. CDR1 LNHDA and CDR2 SQIVND come from the germline V gene (reference sequence). This CDR3 spans 17 amino acids. With V trimmed by 4 bases and J by 2 bases, 5 bases remained unmatched. DNA of the CDR3: TGTGCCAGTAGTACCGGACTAGCGGGGGGGGGACAAGAGACCCAGTACTTC. Encoded protein: CASSTGLAGGGQETQYF.

The chain employs TRBV2 and TRBJ2-2; D possibly corresponds to TRBD2 (6 bases). Germline assignment: CDR1 SNHLY and CDR2 FYNNEI. The CDR3 consists of 13 residues. Deletions cut 7 bases from V and 3 bases from J, with 9 bases between. CDR3 coding DNA: TGTGCCAGCATGGGGGGTTACACCGGGGAGCTGTTTTTT. It specifies CASMGGYTGELFF.

The chain carries TRBV5-1 and TRBJ1-1; 11 nucleotides align to TRBD1. V lost 0 bases, J lost 5 bases, and 6 bases stayed unmatched. The CDR3 sequence is 16 residues long. The germline gives CDR1 SGHRS, CDR2 YFSETQ. CDR3 amino acids: CASSLGTGGGKTEAFF. The CDR3 bases are TGCGCCAGCAGCTTGGGGACAGGGGGCGGAAAAACTGAAGCTTTCTTT.

V gene TRBV3-1 (or the pseudogene TRBV3-2) combines with J gene TRBJ1-1; D is undetermined. The CDR3 is 11 amino acids. Germline V gives CDR1 LGHDT, CDR2 YNNKEL (reference sequence). Trimming shortened V by 1 base and J by 5 bases, and 2 bases separated the two germline ends. The CDR3 here is CASSQVTEAFF. The CDR3 bases are TGTGCCAGCAGCCAAGTAACTGAAGCTTTCTTT.

Written as DNA, the CDR3 is TGCGCCAGCAGCATGGCTAGCGGGGCCGAGACCCAGTACTTC. Encoded protein: CASSMASGAETQYF. The rearrangement uses TRBV5-1 and TRBJ2-5, with 9 bases identical to TRBD2. The V gene's germline CDR1 is SGHRS and CDR2 YFSETQ. The V gene end was trimmed by 4 bases and the J gene end by 5 bases; junction bases not matched to a gene: 6. The CDR3 spans 14 residues. The variable domain in full, completed from reference TRBV5-1 and TRBJ2-5, reads KAGVTQTPRYLIKTRGQQVTLSCSPISGHRSVSWYQQTPGQGLQFLFEYFSETQRNKGNFPGRFSGRQFSNSRSEMNVSTLELGDSALYLCASSMASGAETQYFGPGTRLLVL.

J is TRBJ1-5 and V is TRBV23-1, with TRBD1 matching 8 bases. TRBV23-1 falls under the ORF class, with uncertain function. Trimming at V came to 0 bases and at J to 4 bases, leaving 14 bases not matched to a gene. The CDR3 is 19 amino acids. CDR3 in amino acids: CASSQSIWTGYAINQPQHF. DNA for the CDR3: TGCGCCAGCAGTCAATCGATTTGGACAGGGTACGCGATTAATCAGCCCCAGCATTTT.

This clone has only one observation. The rearrangement uses TRBV7-9 and TRBJ1-1; tentative D call: TRBD1 (6 bases). The CDR3 is made up of 14 amino acids. Trimming pared 5 bases from V and 4 bases from J, leaving 14 bases between. Germline CDR1 reads SEHNR; CDR2 reads FQNEAQ (reference sequence). This chain's CDR3 is CASSLAGASTEAFF. In DNA, the CDR3 is TGTGCCAGCAGCCTCGCGGGGGCGAGCACTGAAGCTTTCTTT.

This clone was observed at least ten times. The V call is TRBV2, the J call TRBJ2-1; D perhaps matches TRBD2 (5 bases). Per germline, CDR1 SNHLY and CDR2 FYNNEI. Trimming removed 0 bases at V and 0 bases at J, with 12 bases between. The CDR3 runs to 17 residues. The CDR3 sequence is CASSEAPRRSSYNEQFF. The DNA of the CDR3 is TGTGCCAGCAGTGAAGCTCCTCGGAGGAGCTCCTACAATGAGCAGTTCTTC. The entire variable domain, with the rest obtained from reference TRBV2 and TRBJ2-1, is as follows: EPEVTQTPSHQVTQMGQEVILRCVPISNHLYFYWYRQILGQKVEFLVSFYNNEISEKSEIFDDQFSVERPDGSNFTLKIRSTKLEDSAMYFCASSEAPRRSSYNEQFFGPGTRLTVL.

The rearrangement uses TRBV7-2 and TRBJ1-1; D may be TRBD1 (5 bases). Trimming cost V 2 bases and J 3 bases, with 7 bases left between them. This CDR3 spans 13 amino acids. Germline V CDR1 and CDR2: SGHTA, FQGNSA. CDR3 sequence reads: CASSLFRDTEAFF. The CDR3 bases are TGTGCCAGCAGCTTATTCAGGGACACTGAAGCTTTCTTT.

The rearrangement joins TRBV5-6 to TRBJ1-2; 7 bases map to TRBD1. The ends lost 0 bases at V and 4 bases at J; junction bases unmatched: 6. CDR3 length equals 15 residues. The V gene's germline CDR1 is SGHDT and CDR2 YYEEEE. The CDR3 DNA reads TGTGCCAGCAGCTTGGAGGGGGCGCGGATCTATGGCTACACCTTC. Its translation: CASSLEGARIYGYTF.

This clone is deemed medium-sized. The chain couples TRBV4-2 to TRBJ2-1, with a tentative D call TRBD2 (5 bases). Deletions cut 0 bases from V and 3 bases from J, with 9 bases between. Germline V CDR1 and CDR2: LGHNA, YNFKEQ. CDR3 length: 15 amino acids. The CDR3 sequence: CASSQDRGHYNEQFF. DNA of the CDR3: TGTGCCAGCAGCCAAGATCGAGGGCACTACAATGAGCAGTTCTTC.

The chain recombines TRBV13 with TRBJ1-2, with D tentatively TRBD1 (6 bases). This CDR3 comprises 18 residues. In germline, CDR1 is PRHDT, CDR2 FYEKMQ (reference sequence). Between the trimmed V and J ends, which lost 4 bases and 8 bases, there was a span of 29 bases. For the CDR3, the DNA is TGTGCCAGCAGCTACTGGGACATGGAGGCCTGGTCGGCCAGAGGCTACACCTTC. Translated: CASSYWDMEAWSARGYTF.

The rearrangement joins TRBV6-4 to TRBJ2-1; D not resolved. V was pared by 5 bases and J by 8 bases, with 13 bases between. Germline loops: CDR1 MRHNA, CDR2 SNTAGT. The CDR3 has 13 residues. The DNA of the CDR3 is TGTGCCAGCAGTCCTCCGGGTTCGCATGAGCAGTTCTTC. The encoded protein is CASSPPGSHEQFF.

The genes are TRBV5-1 and TRBJ1-1; D perhaps matches TRBD1 (5 bases). Trimming took off 6 bases at V and 5 bases at J, with 11 bases between the two ends. This CDR3 has 12 residues. The germline V gene encodes CDR1 SGHRS and CDR2 YFSETQ. CDR3 region: CASTYGGTEAFF. The CDR3 bases are TGCGCCAGCACCTACGGGGGGACTGAAGCTTTCTTT. Based on the CDR3 plus reference TRBV5-1 and TRBJ1-1, the full variable domain is KAGVTQTPRYLIKTRGQQVTLSCSPISGHRSVSWYQQTPGQGLQFLFEYFSETQRNKGNFPGRFSGRQFSNSRSEMNVSTLELGDSALYLCASTYGGTEAFFGQGTRLTVV.

The V gene is TRBV10-3, the J gene TRBJ1-2; 8 bases line up with TRBD1. The CDR3 has 13 amino acids. Germline CDR1 is ENHRY and CDR2 is SYGVKD. The trim removed 8 bases at V and 7 bases at J, leaving 9 bases unmatched. The CDR3 sequence is CAIGRDRPGGYTF. The CDR3 region has the DNA TGTGCCATCGGCCGGGACAGGCCGGGTGGCTACACCTTC.

DNA for the CDR3: TGTGCCAGCAGCTTGGCCGCGGTTACGAGACATGGCTACACCTTC. This sequence encodes CASSLAAVTRHGYTF. This chain joins TRBV5-6 and TRBJ1-2; the D is unclear. The V and J ends lost 0 bases and 6 bases respectively, with 15 bases between them. Germline CDR1 and CDR2: SGHDT and YYEEEE. The CDR3 length is 15 residues.

The chain recombines TRBV29-1 with TRBJ1-2; TRBD1 might be the D (5 bases). This CDR3 has 11 amino acids. Germline CDR1 SQVTM, CDR2 ANQGSEA. V dropped 1 base and J dropped 6 bases, with 6 bases sitting between them. In nucleotides, the CDR3 is TGCAGCGTTGAAGCAGGGAATGGCTACACCTTC. Amino acids: CSVEAGNGYTF.

The chain is built from TRBV29-1 and TRBJ2-3, with 7 bases matching TRBD1. This CDR3 region has 14 residues. CDR1 is SQVTM, CDR2 ANQGSEA, per germline. Losses at the gene ends were 5 bases for V and 2 bases for J; bases not matched to a gene: 7. The DNA of the CDR3 is TGCAGCGTTCACGGGGACAGAGTCACAGATACGCAGTATTTT. This codes for CSVHGDRVTDTQYF.